A single sample is the source of the 12 T cell receptor beta chains below, sequenced in a study of T cell responses to AZD1222 COVID-19 vaccine. Here immunoSEQ multiplex PCR was the method, and the copy in TCRdb shows in-frame clones only, minus some. The data contain more than 75,000 clones, roughly nine tenths of them singletons. This specimen consisted of peripheral blood, obtained on day 0 of AZD1222 vaccination. Receptors were obtained from an adult in good health.

This chain connects TRBV30 to TRBJ1-3; D is unclear. The CDR3 is made up of 14 amino acids. CDR1 and CDR2 (germline): GTSNPN, SVGIG (reference sequence). V lost 7 bases, J lost 0 bases, and 13 bases lay in between. CDR3: CALIHEISGNTIYF. In nucleotides, the CDR3 is TGTGCCTTGATACACGAAATCTCTGGAAACACCATATATTTT.

The sample holds one count of this clone. This chain links TRBV6-5 with TRBJ1-1; no firm D call. CDR1 is MNHEY and CDR2 is SVGAGI in the germline V gene. Trimming pared 2 bases from V and 11 bases from J, leaving 12 bases between. This CDR3 has 12 residues. CDR3 sequence: CASSYDAVGAFF. The CDR3 DNA reads TGTGCCAGCAGTTACGATGCAGTAGGTGCTTTCTTT.

This clone was observed a single time. V is TRBV5-1 and J is TRBJ1-2, with 8 bases that match TRBD1. Germline lookup yields CDR1 SGHRS and CDR2 YFSETQ. With V trimmed by 0 bases and J by 2 bases, 6 bases remained unmatched. This CDR3 region has 16 residues. Here the CDR3 DNA reads TGCGCCAGCAGCTTGGATCCCCAGGGGGCAAACTATGGCTACACCTTC. It codes for CASSLDPQGANYGYTF.

This clone was seen a handful of times. V usage is TRBV5-1 and J usage is TRBJ2-3; TRBD2 might be the D (6 bases). Germline V gives CDR1 SGHRS, CDR2 YFSETQ. The V and J ends lost 1 base and 5 bases respectively, with 11 bases between them. This CDR3 is built from 14 residues. The CDR3: CASSLTAGRDTQYF. The CDR3 bases are TGCGCCAGCAGCTTGACGGCGGGGAGAGATACGCAGTATTTT.

This clone appeared once. This chain uses TRBV30 with TRBJ1-5; the D gene is possibly TRBD1 (5 bases). Deletions cut 0 bases from V and 6 bases from J, with 15 bases between. Germline CDR1 GTSNPN, CDR2 SVGIG (reference sequence). The CDR3 is made up of 15 amino acids. CDR3 bases: TGTGCCTGGAGTGTACGCGGGACCCTCCTTCAGCCCCAGCATTTT. Translation: CAWSVRGTLLQPQHF.

The chain employs TRBV5-1 and TRBJ2-7; D perhaps matches TRBD1 (6 bases). V was trimmed by 0 bases and J by 4 bases, leaving 11 bases between them. Germline V gene lookup returns CDR1 SGHRS and CDR2 YFSETQ. The CDR3 loop spans 14 amino acids. CDR3 sequence (DNA): TGCGCCAGCAGCTTGGACAGGGCAGGTTACGAGCAGTACTTC. It translates to CASSLDRAGYEQYF. Full variable domain (missing parts from reference TRBV5-1 and TRBJ2-7): KAGVTQTPRYLIKTRGQQVTLSCSPISGHRSVSWYQQTPGQGLQFLFEYFSETQRNKGNFPGRFSGRQFSNSRSEMNVSTLELGDSALYLCASSLDRAGYEQYFGPGTRLTVT.

The chain joins TRBV9 to TRBJ2-1; the D gene is possibly TRBD2 (5 bases). CDR1 and CDR2 from the germline V gene are SGDLS and YYNGEE. The V and J ends lost 0 bases and 0 bases respectively, with 7 bases between them. The CDR3 totals 15 residues. The CDR3 region has the DNA TGTGCCAGCAGCGTAGGGGAGCACTCCTACAATGAGCAGTTCTTC. This translates into CASSVGEHSYNEQFF. The complete variable domain, with remaining parts taken from reference TRBV9 and TRBJ2-1, reads DSGVTQTPKHLITATGQRVTLRCSPRSGDLSVYWYQQSLDQGLQFLIQYYNGEERAKGNILERFSAQQFPDLHSELNLSSLELGDSALYFCASSVGEHSYNEQFFGPGTRLTVL.

This clone has a handful of counts. The chain combines TRBV6-2 or TRBV6-3 with TRBJ2-1, with TRBD2 matching over 9 bases. In germline, CDR1 is MNHEY, CDR2 SVGEGT. CDR3 length: 17 residues. The V gene end was trimmed by 0 bases and the J gene end by 9 bases; junction bases not matched to a gene: 12. The CDR3 spells CASSYSRDGSGGGEQFF. CDR3 in DNA: TGTGCCAGCAGTTACTCCAGGGATGGTAGCGGGGGTGGTGAGCAGTTCTTC.

This chain joins TRBV5-8 and TRBJ1-2, with 7 bases identical to TRBD1. Germline loops: CDR1 SGHTS, CDR2 YDEGEE. The junction had 3 bases not matched to a gene; V was cut back by 4 bases and J by 3 bases. The CDR3 sequence is 13 residues long. The CDR3 reads CASSPTGDYGYTF. The CDR3 DNA reads TGTGCCAGCAGCCCTACAGGGGACTATGGCTACACCTTC.

A few counts support this clone. The chain joins TRBV30 to TRBJ1-1, with D uncertain. V lost 8 bases and J 1 base, leaving 14 bases between the germline ends. The V gene's germline CDR1 is GTSNPN and CDR2 SVGIG (reference sequence). The CDR3 contains 13 residues. The CDR3: CARSERANTEAFF. The CDR3 DNA reads TGTGCCCGAAGCGAGAGAGCGAACACTGAAGCTTTCTTT.

This clone has a single count. The rearrangement links TRBV15 to TRBJ1-1, with TRBD1 matching over 7 bases. J lost 4 bases, V lost 0 bases, and 8 bases had no gene match. The CDR3 sequence is 16 residues long. The germline gives CDR1 LNHNV, CDR2 YYDKDF (reference sequence). The CDR3 DNA is TGTGCCACCAGCAGAGATCGGGCGACAGGGTCCACTGAAGCTTTCTTT. It translates to CATSRDRATGSTEAFF. Full variable domain (outside the CDR3, taken from reference TRBV15 and TRBJ1-1): DAMVIQNPRYQVTQFGKPVTLSCSQTLNHNVMYWYQQKSSQAPKLLFHYYDKDFNNEADTPDNFQSRRPNTSFCFLDIRSPGLGDTAMYLCATSRDRATGSTEAFFGQGTRLTVV.

In its sample, this clone was seen once. The rearrangement links TRBV2 to TRBJ1-6; TRBD1 might be the D (6 bases). This CDR3 has 15 amino acids. CDR1 and CDR2 (germline): SNHLY, FYNNEI. V lost 4 bases and J 7 bases, leaving 14 bases between the germline ends. As DNA, the CDR3 is TGTGCCAGCAGTGCCGCGGAGGGGGAGAATTCACCCCTCCACTTT. Its protein product is CASSAAEGENSPLHF.